The next 4 T cell receptor beta chains were all read from a single sample in a study of blood T cell repertoires in COVID-19 (dated by TCRdb to the early 2020s). The method behind the library was the immunoSEQ multiplex PCR assay. This is the immuneACCESS table as TCRdb keeps it, with only in-frame sequences that have V and J called. A part of the clones is gone; compared with another copy, unresolved V genes explain less than half, and the rest is unexplained. The sample data list some 110,000 clones, and roughly nine tenths of these were observed just once. The ten most abundant clones make up roughly 8.2% of the sample. Sequencing was carried out using peripheral blood. These receptors were obtained from a human donor in a cohort sampled during active COVID-19.

The chain couples TRBV6-1 to TRBJ2-2, with no clear D. The V end was cut by 3 bases, the J end by 6 bases, with 5 bases between. CDR1 MNHNS and CDR2 SASEGT come from the germline V gene. CDR3 length equals 12 residues. In DNA form, the CDR3 reads TGTGCCAGCAGTGATAGAGCCGGGGAGCTGTTTTTT. It encodes CASSDRAGELFF.

The chain couples TRBV5-5 to TRBJ2-2, with TRBD2 identical over 8 bases. Trimming cost V 5 bases and J 2 bases; bases outside gene matches: 8. This CDR3 spans 16 amino acids. CDR1 is SGHKS, CDR2 YYEKEE, per germline (reference sequence). CDR3 loop: CASRWELAVNTGELFF. DNA for the CDR3: TGTGCCAGCAGATGGGAACTAGCGGTAAACACCGGGGAGCTGTTTTTT.

The chain combines TRBV12-5 with TRBJ1-5; D may be TRBD1 (5 bases). Trimming took 1 base from V and 3 from J, leaving 7 bases between them. Germline CDR1 is LGHNT and CDR2 is FRNRAP. This CDR3 region has 14 residues. CDR3 DNA: TGTGCTAGTGGTTTGGGGGGCATCAATCAGCCCCAGCATTTT. Amino acid sequence: CASGLGGINQPQHF.

The chain combines TRBV6-2 or TRBV6-3 with TRBJ1-5, with D unresolved. Germline V CDR1 and CDR2: MNHEY, SVGEGT. This CDR3 contains 14 residues. V was clipped by 6 bases and J by 4 bases, with 13 bases between them. The CDR3 DNA reads as TGTGCCAGCAGCCTAAACAGCGGGAATCAGCCCCAGCATTTT. Protein product: CASSLNSGNQPQHF.